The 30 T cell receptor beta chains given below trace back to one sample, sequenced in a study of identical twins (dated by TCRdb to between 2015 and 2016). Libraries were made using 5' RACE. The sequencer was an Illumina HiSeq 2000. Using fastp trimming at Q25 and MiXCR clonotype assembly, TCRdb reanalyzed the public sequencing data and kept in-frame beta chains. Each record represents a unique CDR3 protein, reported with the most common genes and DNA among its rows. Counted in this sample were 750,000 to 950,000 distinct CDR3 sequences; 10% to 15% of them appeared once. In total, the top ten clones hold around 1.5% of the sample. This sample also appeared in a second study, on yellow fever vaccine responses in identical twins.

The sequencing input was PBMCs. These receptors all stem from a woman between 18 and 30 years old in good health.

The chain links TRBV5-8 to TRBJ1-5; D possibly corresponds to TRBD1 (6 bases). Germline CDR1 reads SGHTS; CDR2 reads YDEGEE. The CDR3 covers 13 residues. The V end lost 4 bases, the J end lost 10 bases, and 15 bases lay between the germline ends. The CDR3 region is CASSGGHLHPQHF. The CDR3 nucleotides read TGTGCCAGCAGCGGGGGACACCTTCATCCCCAGCATTTT.

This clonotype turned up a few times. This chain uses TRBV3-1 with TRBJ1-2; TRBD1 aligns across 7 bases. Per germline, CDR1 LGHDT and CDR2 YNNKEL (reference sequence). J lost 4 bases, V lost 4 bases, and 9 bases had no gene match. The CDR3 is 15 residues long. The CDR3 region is CASSPTLRGSYGYTF. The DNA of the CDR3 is TGTGCCAGCAGCCCAACCCTCAGGGGGAGCTATGGCTACACCTTC.

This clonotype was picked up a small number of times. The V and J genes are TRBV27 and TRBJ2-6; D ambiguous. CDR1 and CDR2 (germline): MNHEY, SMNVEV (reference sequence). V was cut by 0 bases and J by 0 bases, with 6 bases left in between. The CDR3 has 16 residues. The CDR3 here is CASSLSMSSGANVLTF. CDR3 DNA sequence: TGTGCCAGCAGTTTATCGATGAGCTCTGGGGCCAACGTCCTGACTTTC.

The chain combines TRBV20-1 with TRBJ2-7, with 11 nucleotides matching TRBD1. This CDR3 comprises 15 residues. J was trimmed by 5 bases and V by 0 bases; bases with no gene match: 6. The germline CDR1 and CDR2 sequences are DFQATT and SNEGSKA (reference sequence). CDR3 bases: TGCAGTGCTAGAGAAGGGACAGGGGGACTTAACGAGCAGTACTTC. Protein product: CSAREGTGGLNEQYF.

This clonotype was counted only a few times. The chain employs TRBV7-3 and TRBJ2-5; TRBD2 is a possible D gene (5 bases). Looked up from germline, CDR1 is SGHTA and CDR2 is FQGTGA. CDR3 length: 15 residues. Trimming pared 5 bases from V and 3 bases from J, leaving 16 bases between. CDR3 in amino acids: CASSLLGAVEETQYF. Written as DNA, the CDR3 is TGTGCCAGCAGCCTTCTGGGAGCGGTAGAAGAGACCCAGTACTTC.

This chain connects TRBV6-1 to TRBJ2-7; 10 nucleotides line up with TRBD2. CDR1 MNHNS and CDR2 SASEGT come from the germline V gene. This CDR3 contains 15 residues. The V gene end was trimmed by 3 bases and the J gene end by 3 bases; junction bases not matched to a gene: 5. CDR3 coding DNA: TGTGCCAGCAGTGACGACGGACTAGCGGTCTACGAGCAGTACTTC. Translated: CASSDDGLAVYEQYF.

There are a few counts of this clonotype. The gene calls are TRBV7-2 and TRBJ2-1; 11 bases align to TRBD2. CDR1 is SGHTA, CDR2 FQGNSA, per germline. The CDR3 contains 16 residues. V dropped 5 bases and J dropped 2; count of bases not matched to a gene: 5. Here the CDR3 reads CASSVPLAGAYNEQFF. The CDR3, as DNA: TGTGCCAGCAGCGTCCCACTAGCGGGGGCCTACAATGAGCAGTTCTTC.

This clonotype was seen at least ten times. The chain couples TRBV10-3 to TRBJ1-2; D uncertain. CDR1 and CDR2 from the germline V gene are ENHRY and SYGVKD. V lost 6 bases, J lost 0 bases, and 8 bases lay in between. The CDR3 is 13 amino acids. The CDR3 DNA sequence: TGTGCCATCAGCAGAGGATCTAACTATGGCTACACCTTC. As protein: CAISRGSNYGYTF.

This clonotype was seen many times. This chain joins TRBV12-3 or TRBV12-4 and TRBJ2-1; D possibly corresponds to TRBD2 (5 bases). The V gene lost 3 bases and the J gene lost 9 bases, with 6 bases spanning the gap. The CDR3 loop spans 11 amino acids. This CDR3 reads CASSFAGEQFF. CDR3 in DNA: TGTGCCAGCAGTTTCGCGGGTGAGCAGTTCTTC.

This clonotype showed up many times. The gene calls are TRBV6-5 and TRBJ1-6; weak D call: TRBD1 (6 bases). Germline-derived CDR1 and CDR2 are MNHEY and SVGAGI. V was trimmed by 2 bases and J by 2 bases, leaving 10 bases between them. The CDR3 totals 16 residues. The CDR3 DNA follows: TGTGCCAGCAGTTACCGGACAGCGACCTATAATTCACCCCTCCACTTT. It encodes CASSYRTATYNSPLHF.

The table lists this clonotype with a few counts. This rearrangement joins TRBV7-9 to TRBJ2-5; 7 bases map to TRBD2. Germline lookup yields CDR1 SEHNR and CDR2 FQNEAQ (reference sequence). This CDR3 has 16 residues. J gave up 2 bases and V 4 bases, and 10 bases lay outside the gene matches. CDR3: CASSSIPLAVQETQYF. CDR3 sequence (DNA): TGTGCCAGCAGCTCGATACCTCTAGCGGTACAAGAGACCCAGTACTTC.

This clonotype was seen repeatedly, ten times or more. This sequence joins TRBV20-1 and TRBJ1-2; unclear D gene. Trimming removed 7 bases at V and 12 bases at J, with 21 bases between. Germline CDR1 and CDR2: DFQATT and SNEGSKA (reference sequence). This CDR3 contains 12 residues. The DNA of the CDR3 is TGCAGTGGCGAACGCCTGCCCTCGGGCAACACCTTC. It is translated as CSGERLPSGNTF.

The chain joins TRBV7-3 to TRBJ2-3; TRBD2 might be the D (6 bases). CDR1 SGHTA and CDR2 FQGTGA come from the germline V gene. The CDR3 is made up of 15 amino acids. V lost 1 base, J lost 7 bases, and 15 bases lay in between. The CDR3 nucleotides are TGTGCCAGCAGCTTAAGTGCGCTGGGGGGTAATACGCAGTATTTT. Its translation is CASSLSALGGNTQYF.

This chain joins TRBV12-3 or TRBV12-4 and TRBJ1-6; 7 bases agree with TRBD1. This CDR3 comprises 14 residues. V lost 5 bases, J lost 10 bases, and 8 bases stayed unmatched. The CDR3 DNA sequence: TGTGCCAGCAGTGTGACAGGGTGGCGGTCACCCCTCCACTTT. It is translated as CASSVTGWRSPLHF.

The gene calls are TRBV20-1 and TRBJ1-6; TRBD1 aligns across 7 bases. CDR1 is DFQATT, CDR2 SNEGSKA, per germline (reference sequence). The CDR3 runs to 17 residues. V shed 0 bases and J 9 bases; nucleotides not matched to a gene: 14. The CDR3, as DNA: TGCAGTGCTAGAGATCCCCTCCGGGGGACAGACGCTTCACCCCTCCACTTT. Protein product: CSARDPLRGTDASPLHF.

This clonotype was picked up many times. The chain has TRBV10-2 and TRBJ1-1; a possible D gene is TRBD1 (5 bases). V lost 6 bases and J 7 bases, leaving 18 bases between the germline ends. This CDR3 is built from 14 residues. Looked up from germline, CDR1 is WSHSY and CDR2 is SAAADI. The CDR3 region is CASRADSSTGEAFF. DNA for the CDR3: TGCGCCAGCAGGGCAGACAGCTCAACCGGTGAAGCTTTCTTT.

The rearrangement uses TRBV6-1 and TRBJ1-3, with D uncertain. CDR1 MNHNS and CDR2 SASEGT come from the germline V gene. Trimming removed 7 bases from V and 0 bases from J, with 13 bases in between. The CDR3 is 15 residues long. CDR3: CASTGGPISGNTIYF. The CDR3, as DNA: TGTGCCAGCACCGGAGGACCCATCTCTGGAAACACCATATATTTT.

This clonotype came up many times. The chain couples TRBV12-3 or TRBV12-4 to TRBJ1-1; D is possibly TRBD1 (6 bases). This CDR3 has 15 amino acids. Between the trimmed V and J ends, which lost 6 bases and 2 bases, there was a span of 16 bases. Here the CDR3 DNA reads TGTGCCAGCAGCCCCCGGGGGGGGGGCAACACTGAAGCTTTCTTT. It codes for CASSPRGGGNTEAFF.

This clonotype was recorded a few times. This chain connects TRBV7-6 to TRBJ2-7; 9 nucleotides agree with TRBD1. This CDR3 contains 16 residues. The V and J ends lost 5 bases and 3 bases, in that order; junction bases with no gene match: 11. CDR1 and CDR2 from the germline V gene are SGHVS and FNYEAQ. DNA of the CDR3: TGTGCCAGCAGCATTGCCGGGACAGGGACCCACTACGAGCAGTACTTC. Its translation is CASSIAGTGTHYEQYF.

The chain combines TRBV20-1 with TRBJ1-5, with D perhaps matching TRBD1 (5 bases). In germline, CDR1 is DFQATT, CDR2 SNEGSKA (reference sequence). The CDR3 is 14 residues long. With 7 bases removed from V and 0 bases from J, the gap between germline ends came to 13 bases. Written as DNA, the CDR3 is TGCAGTGTACGGCAGGGTTATAGCAATCAGCCCCAGCATTTT. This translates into CSVRQGYSNQPQHF.

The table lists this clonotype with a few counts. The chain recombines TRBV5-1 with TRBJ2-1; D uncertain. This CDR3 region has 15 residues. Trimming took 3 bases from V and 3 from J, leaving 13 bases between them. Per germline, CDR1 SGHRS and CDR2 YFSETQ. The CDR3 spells CASSYSDGYYNEQFF. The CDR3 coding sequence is TGCGCCAGCAGCTACTCGGACGGGTACTACAATGAGCAGTTCTTC.

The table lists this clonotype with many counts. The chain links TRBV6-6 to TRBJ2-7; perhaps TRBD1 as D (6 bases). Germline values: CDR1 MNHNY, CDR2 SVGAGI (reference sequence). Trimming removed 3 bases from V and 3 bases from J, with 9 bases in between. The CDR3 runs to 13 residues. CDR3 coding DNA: TGTGCCAGCAGTTATACAGGGATCTACGAGCAGTACGTC. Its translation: CASSYTGIYEQYV.

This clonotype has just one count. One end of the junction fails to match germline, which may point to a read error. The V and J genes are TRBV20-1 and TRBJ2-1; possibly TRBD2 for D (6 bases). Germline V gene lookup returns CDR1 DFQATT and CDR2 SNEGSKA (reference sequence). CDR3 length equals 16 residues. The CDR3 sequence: CCARDGEASSYNEQFF. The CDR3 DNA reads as TGCTGTGCTAGAGATGGGGAGGCGTCTTCCTACAATGAGCAGTTCTTC.

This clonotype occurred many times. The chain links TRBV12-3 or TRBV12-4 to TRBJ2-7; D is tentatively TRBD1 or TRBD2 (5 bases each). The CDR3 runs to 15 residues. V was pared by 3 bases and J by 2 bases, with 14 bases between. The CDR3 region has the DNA TGTGCCAGCAGTTTCCCCGGGGCAAAACCCTACGAGCAGTACTTC. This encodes CASSFPGAKPYEQYF.

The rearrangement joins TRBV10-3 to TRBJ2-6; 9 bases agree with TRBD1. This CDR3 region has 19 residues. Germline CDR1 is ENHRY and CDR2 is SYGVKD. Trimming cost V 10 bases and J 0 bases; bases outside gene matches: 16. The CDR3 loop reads CATLVRGQGSSSGANVLTF. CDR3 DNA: TGTGCCACCCTCGTTCGAGGACAGGGGTCGAGCTCTGGGGCCAACGTCCTGACTTTC.

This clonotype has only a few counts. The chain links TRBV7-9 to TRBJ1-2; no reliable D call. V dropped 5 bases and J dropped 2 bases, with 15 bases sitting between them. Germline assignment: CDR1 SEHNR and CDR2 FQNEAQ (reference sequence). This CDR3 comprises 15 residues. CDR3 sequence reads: CASSARTDLNYGYTF. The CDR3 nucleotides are TGTGCCAGCAGCGCCCGGACTGACCTCAACTATGGCTACACCTTC.

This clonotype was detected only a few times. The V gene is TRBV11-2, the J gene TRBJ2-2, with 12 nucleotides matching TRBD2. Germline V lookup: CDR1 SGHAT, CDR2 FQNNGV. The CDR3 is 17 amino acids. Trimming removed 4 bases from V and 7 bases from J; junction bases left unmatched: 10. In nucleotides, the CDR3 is TGTGCCAGCAGCTCCAGACTAGCGGGAGAAGGGAACGGGGAGCTGTTTTTT. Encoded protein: CASSSRLAGEGNGELFF. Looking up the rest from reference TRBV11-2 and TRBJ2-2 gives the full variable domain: EAGVAQSPRYKIIEKRQSVAFWCNPISGHATLYWYQQILGQGPKLLIQFQNNGVVDDSQLPKDRFSAERLKGVDSTLKIQPAKLEDSAVYLCASSSRLAGEGNGELFFGEGSRLTVL.

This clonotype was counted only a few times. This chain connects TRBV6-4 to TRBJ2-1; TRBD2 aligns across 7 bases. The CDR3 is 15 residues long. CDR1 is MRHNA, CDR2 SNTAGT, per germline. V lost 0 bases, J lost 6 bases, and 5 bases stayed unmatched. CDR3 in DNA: TGTGCCAGCAGTGACTCGTCTAGCGGCAGCAATGAGCAGTTCTTC. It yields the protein CASSDSSSGSNEQFF.

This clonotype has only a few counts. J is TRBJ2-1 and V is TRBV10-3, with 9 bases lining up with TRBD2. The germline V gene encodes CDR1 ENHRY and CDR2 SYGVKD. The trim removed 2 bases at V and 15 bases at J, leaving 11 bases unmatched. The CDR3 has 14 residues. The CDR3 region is CAISELEGSGSPFF. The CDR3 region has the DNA TGTGCCATCAGTGAGCTCGAGGGTAGCGGGAGCCCGTTCTTC.

The CDR3 spells CSAPGEGWYEQFF. For the CDR3, the DNA is TGCAGTGCTCCCGGTGAGGGGTGGTATGAGCAGTTCTTC. The J gene is TRBJ2-1, the V gene TRBV20-1; D is perhaps TRBD1 or TRBD2 (5 bases each). The V end lost 5 bases, the J end lost 8 bases, and 16 bases lay between the germline ends. Germline loops: CDR1 DFQATT, CDR2 SNEGSKA (reference sequence). The CDR3 has 13 amino acids.